Each of the 12 T cell receptor beta chains below was sequenced from the same sample in a study of OX40 agonist ivuxolimab in advanced cancers. Generated by immunoSEQ multiplex PCR, the TCRdb table keeps only in-frame clones and is missing some. The data contain more than 60,000 clones, about 80% of them seen just once; the ten biggest clones take up 3.5% to 5%. The source material was CD4+ or CD8+ T cells sorted from blood, sampled in a trial of the OX40 agonist ivuxolimab. These receptors came from an adult with an advanced solid tumor such as melanoma, head and neck, liver or kidney cancer.

The chain joins TRBV6-1 to TRBJ1-2; possible D gene TRBD1, 5 bases. Trimming stripped 3 bases from V and 2 bases from J, with 19 bases between. Germline lookup yields CDR1 MNHNS and CDR2 SASEGT. The CDR3 runs 17 residues. The CDR3 here is CASSDGRAGTFNYGYTF. CDR3 bases: TGTGCCAGCAGTGATGGCCGGGCAGGGACCTTCAACTATGGCTACACCTTC.

The chain is built from TRBV7-3 and TRBJ2-1, with 9 bases aligning to TRBD1. CDR3 length equals 16 residues. Germline V gene sequence: CDR1 SGHTA, CDR2 FQGTGA. Trimming cost V 2 bases and J 6 bases; bases outside gene matches: 8. The CDR3 DNA reads TGTGCCAGCAGCTTATTTGAGGACAGGGGAGGCAATGAGCAGTTCTTC. Translating gives CASSLFEDRGGNEQFF.

The chain has TRBV7-9 and TRBJ2-5; weak D call: TRBD2 (5 bases). The CDR3 length is 14 residues. Germline assignment: CDR1 SEHNR and CDR2 FQNEAQ (reference sequence). V was trimmed by 1 base and J by 4 bases, leaving 10 bases between them. The CDR3 bases are TGTGCCAGCAGCTTAGATCGTCGGGGAGAGACCCAGTACTTC. Translation gives CASSLDRRGETQYF.

J is TRBJ1-6 and V is TRBV29-1, with D maybe TRBD1 (5 bases). The V end lost 7 bases, the J end lost 6 bases, and 10 bases lay between the germline ends. This CDR3 is 12 amino acids long. Per the germline V gene, CDR1 is SQVTM and CDR2 is ANQGSEA. The CDR3 region has the DNA TGCAGCGCGGGCGGGGCTAATTCACCCCTCCACTTT. Amino acids: CSAGGANSPLHF.

This chain joins TRBV2 and TRBJ2-4, with D maybe TRBD2 (5 bases). The CDR3 runs to 17 residues. Germline V gene sequence: CDR1 SNHLY, CDR2 FYNNEI. The V gene lost 4 bases and the J gene lost 3 bases, with 19 bases spanning the gap. CDR3 loop: CASSAPRGRLVKNIQYF. As DNA, the CDR3 is TGTGCCAGCAGTGCCCCGCGAGGGCGTTTAGTCAAAAACATTCAGTACTTC.

This chain connects TRBV6-1 to TRBJ1-2; D call uncertain. The CDR3 has 13 residues. Germline CDR1 MNHNS, CDR2 SASEGT. Trimming removed 11 bases from V and 4 bases from J, with 17 bases in between. Here the CDR3 reads CACSVSEGYGYTF. In nucleotides, the CDR3 is TGTGCCTGTTCGGTGTCCGAGGGCTATGGCTACACCTTC.

V is TRBV7-3 and J is TRBJ2-2; 8 bases fit TRBD1. CDR1 is SGHTA and CDR2 is FQGTGA in the germline V gene. Trimming took 3 bases from V and 8 from J; bases not matched to a gene: 5. The CDR3 totals 14 residues. CDR3 in DNA: TGTGCCAGCAGCTTGGACAGGGCGTCGGGGGAGCTGTTTTTT. Its protein is CASSLDRASGELFF.

V and J are TRBV11-2 and TRBJ2-7; D perhaps matches TRBD1 (6 bases). From germline, CDR1 is SGHAT and CDR2 FQNNGV. The V end lost 7 bases, the J end lost 1 base, and 14 bases lay between the germline ends. The CDR3 consists of 14 residues. DNA of the CDR3: TGTGCCAGCAACATACAGGGTTTTTCCTACGAGCAGTACTTC. Translation: CASNIQGFSYEQYF.

A word on this clone: Other nucleotide sequences from this sample produce the same CDR3. The chain recombines TRBV5-4 with TRBJ2-1; 7 bases align to TRBD2. V lost 4 bases and J lost 5; bases outside the gene matches: 6. CDR1 is SGHNT and CDR2 is YYREEE in the germline V gene (reference sequence). The CDR3 is made up of 14 amino acids. CDR3 residues: CASSNPGRDNEQFF. CDR3 DNA sequence: TGTGCCAGCAGCAATCCGGGGAGGGACAATGAGCAGTTCTTC.

Here the CDR3 reads CASSATSGVYNEQFF. The CDR3 nucleotides read TGTGCCAGTAGTGCGACTAGCGGAGTTTACAATGAGCAGTTCTTC. V usage is TRBV19 and J usage is TRBJ2-1; 9 bases map to TRBD2. CDR1 is LNHDA, CDR2 SQIVND, per germline (reference sequence). The CDR3 loop spans 15 amino acids. Unmatched junction bases numbered 6, after V lost 5 bases and J lost 4 bases.

The DNA of the CDR3 is TGTGCCAGCAGCTTCACCACCACGGGGGGGAACACTGAAGCTTTCTTT. Translated, it gives CASSFTTTGGNTEAFF. The gene calls are TRBV7-9 and TRBJ1-1, with TRBD1 as a possible D gene (5 bases). Trimming removed 3 bases at V and 1 base at J, with 15 bases between. The CDR3 has 16 amino acids. Germline V lookup: CDR1 SEHNR, CDR2 FQNEAQ (reference sequence).

As regards this clone: The junction departs from germline at one end; a sequencing error may be responsible. The chain employs TRBV20-1 and TRBJ1-5, with D unresolved. This CDR3 has 11 amino acids. Germline V gene lookup returns CDR1 DFQATT and CDR2 SNEGSKA (reference sequence). The CDR3 sequence: CSAGDNQPQHF. CDR3 sequence (DNA): TGCAGTGCTGGAGATAATCAGCCCCAGCATTTT.